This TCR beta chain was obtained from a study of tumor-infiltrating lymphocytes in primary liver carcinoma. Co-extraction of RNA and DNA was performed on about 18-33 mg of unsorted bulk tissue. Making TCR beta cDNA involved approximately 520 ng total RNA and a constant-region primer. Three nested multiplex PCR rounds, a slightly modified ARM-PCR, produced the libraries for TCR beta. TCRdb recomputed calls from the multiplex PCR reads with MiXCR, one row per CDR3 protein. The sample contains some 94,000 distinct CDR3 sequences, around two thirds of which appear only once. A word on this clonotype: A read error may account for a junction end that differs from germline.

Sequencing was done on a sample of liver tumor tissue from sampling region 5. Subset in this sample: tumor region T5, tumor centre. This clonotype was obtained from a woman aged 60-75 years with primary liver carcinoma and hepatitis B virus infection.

The CDR3 DNA sequence: TGTGGCAGCAGTGAATTTAGCGGAGGGACCTACAATGAGCAGTTCTTC. Its protein product is CGSSEFSGGTYNEQFF. The V call is TRBV25-1, the J call TRBJ2-1; maybe TRBD2 (6 bases). Germline V gene sequence: CDR1 MGHDK, CDR2 SYGVNS. The CDR3 sequence is 16 residues long.